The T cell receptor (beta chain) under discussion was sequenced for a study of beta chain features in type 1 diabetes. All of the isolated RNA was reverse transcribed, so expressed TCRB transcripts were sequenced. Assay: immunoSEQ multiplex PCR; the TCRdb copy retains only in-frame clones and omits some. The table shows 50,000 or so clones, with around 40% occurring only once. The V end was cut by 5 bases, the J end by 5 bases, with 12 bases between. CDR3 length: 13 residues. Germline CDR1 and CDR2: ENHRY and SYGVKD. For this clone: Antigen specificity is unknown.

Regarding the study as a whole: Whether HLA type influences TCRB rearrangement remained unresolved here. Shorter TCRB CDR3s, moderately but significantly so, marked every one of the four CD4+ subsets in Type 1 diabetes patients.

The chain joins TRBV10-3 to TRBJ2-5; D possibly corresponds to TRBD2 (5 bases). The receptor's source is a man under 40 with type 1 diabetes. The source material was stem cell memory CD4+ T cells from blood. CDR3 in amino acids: CAISYTSVETQYF. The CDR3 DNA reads TGTGCCATCAGTTATACTAGTGTGGAGACCCAGTACTTC.